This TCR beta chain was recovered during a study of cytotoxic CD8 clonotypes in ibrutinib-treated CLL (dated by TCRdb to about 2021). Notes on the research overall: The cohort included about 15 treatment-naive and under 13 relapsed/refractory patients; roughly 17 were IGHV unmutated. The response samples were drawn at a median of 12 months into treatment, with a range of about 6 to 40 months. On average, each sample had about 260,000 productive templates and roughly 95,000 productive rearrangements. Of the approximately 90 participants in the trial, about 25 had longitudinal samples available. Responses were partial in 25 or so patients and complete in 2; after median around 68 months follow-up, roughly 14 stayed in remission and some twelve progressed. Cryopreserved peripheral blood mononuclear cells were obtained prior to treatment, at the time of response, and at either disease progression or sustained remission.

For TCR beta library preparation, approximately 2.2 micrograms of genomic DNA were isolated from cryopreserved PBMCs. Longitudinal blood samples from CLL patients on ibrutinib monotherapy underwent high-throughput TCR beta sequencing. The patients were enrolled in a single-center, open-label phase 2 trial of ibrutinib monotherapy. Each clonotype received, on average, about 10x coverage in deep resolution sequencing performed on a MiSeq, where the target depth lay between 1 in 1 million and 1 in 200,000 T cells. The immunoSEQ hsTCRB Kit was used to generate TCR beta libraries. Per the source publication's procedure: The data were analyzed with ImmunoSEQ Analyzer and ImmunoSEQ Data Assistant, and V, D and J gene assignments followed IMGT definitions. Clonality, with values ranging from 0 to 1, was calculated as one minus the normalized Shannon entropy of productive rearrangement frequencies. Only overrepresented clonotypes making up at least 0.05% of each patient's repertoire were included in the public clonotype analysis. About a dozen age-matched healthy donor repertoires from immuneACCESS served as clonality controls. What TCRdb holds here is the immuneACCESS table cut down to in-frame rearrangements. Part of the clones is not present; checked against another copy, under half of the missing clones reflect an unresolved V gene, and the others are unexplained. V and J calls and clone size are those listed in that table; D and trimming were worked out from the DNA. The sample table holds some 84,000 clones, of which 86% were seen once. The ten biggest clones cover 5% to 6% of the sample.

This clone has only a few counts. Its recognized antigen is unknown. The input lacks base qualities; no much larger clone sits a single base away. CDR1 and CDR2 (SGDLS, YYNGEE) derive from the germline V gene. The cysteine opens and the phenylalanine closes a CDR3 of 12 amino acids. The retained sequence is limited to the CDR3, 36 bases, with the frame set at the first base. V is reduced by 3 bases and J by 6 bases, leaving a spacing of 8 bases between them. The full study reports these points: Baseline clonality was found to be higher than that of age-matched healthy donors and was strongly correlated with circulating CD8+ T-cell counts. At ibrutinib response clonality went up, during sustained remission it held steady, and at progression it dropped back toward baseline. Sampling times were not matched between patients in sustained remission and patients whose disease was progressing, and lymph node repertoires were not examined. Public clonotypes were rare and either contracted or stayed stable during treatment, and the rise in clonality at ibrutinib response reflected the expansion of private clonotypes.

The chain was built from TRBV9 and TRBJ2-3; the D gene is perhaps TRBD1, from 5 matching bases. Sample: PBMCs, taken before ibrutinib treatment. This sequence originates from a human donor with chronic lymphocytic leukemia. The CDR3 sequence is CASSEGWDTQYF. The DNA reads TGTGCCAGCAGCGAGGGGTGGGATACGCAGTATTTT.